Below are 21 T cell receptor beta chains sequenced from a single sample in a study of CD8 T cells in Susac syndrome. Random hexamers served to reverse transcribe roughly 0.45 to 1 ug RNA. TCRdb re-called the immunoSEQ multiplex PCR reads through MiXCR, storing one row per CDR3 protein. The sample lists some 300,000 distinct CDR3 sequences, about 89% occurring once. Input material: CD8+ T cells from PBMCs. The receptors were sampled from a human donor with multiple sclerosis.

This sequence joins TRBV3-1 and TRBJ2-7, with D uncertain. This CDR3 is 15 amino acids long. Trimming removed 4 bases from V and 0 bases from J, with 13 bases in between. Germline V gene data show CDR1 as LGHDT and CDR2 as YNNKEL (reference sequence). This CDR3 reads CASSPSRRPSYEQYF. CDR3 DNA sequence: TGTGCCAGCAGCCCAAGCAGACGGCCCTCCTACGAGCAGTACTTC.

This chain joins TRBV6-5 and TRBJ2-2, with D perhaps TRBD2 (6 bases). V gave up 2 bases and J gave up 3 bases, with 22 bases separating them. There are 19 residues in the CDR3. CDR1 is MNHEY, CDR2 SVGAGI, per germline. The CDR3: CASSYLAPELGADTGELFF. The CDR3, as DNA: TGTGCCAGCAGTTACCTAGCGCCTGAATTGGGTGCTGACACCGGGGAGCTGTTTTTT.

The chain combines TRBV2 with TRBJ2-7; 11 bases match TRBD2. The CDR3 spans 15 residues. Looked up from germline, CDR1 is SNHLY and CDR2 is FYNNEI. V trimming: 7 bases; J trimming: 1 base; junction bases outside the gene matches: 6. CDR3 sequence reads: CASIGSSGGSYEQYF. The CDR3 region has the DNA TGTGCCAGCATCGGGTCTAGCGGGGGGTCCTACGAGCAGTACTTC. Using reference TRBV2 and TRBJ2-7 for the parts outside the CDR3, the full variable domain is EPEVTQTPSHQVTQMGQEVILRCVPISNHLYFYWYRQILGQKVEFLVSFYNNEISEKSEIFDDQFSVERPDGSNFTLKIRSTKLEDSAMYFCASIGSSGGSYEQYFGPGTRLTVT.

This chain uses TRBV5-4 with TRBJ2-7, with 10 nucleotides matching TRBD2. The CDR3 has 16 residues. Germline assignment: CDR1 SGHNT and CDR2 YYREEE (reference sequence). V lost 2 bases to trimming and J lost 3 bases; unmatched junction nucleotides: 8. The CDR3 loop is CASSLGAGGLVYEQYF. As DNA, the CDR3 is TGTGCCAGCAGCTTAGGAGCGGGAGGGCTCGTCTACGAGCAGTACTTC.

The CDR3 here is CASSDGQGPDTQYF. CDR3 coding DNA: TGTGCCAGCAGTGACGGACAGGGTCCAGATACGCAGTATTTT. The V gene is TRBV25-1, the J gene TRBJ2-3; the match to TRBD1 covers 8 bases. Germline CDR1 reads MGHDK; CDR2 reads SYGVNS. V dropped 3 bases and J dropped 4; count of bases not matched to a gene: 3. The CDR3 runs 14 residues. Combining the CDR3 with reference TRBV25-1 and TRBJ2-3 gives the whole variable domain EADIYQTPRYLVIGTGKKITLECSQTMGHDKMYWYQQDPGMELHLIHYSYGVNSTEKGDLSSESTVSRIRTEHFPLTLESARPSHTSQYLCASSDGQGPDTQYFGPGTRLTVL.

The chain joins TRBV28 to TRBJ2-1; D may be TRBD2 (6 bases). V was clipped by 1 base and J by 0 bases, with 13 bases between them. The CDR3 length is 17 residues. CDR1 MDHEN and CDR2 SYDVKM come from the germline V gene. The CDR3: CASSLLLADSSYNEQFF. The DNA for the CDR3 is TGTGCCAGCAGTTTATTGTTAGCGGATAGCTCCTACAATGAGCAGTTCTTC. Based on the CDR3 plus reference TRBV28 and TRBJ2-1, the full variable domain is DVKVTQSSRYLVKRTGEKVFLECVQDMDHENMFWYRQDPGLGLRLIYFSYDVKMKEKGDIPEGYSVSREKKERFSLILESASTNQTSMYLCASSLLLADSSYNEQFFGPGTRLTVL.

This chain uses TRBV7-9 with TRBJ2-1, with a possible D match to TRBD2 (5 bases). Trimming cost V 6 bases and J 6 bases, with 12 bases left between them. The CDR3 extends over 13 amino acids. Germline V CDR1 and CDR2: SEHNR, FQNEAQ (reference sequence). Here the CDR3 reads CASRAPSPNEQFF. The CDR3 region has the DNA TGTGCCAGCAGGGCACCTAGCCCCAATGAGCAGTTCTTC.

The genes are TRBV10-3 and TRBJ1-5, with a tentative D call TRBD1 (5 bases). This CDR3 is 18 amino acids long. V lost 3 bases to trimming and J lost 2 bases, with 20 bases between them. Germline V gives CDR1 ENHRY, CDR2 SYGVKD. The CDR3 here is CAISDVGWGGFGNQPQHF. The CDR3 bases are TGTGCCATCAGTGACGTTGGCTGGGGGGGGTTTGGCAATCAGCCCCAGCATTTT.

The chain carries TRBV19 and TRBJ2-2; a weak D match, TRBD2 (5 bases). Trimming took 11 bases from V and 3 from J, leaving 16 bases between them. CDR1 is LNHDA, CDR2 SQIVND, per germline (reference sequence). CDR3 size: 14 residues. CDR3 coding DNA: TGTGCCGTCCAAATGGACTTATACACCGGGGAGCTGTTTTTT. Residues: CAVQMDLYTGELFF.

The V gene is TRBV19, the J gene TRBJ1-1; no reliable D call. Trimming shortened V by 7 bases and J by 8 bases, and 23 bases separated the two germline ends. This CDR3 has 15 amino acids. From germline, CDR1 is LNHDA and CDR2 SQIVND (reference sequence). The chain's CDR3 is CASNLGLLNGVEAFF. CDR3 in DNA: TGTGCCAGTAACCTCGGACTACTCAATGGGGTCGAAGCTTTCTTT. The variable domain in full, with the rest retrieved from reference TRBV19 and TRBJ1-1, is DGGITQSPKYLFRKEGQNVTLSCEQNLNHDAMYWYRQDPGQGLRLIYYSQIVNDFQKGDIAEGYSVSREKKESFPLTVTSAQKNPTAFYLCASNLGLLNGVEAFFGQGTRLTVV.

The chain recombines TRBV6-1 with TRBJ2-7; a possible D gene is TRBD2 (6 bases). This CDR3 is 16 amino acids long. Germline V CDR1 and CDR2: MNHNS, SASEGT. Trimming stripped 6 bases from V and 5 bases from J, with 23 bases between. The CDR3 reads CASSPFGGGEKNEQYF. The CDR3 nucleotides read TGTGCCAGCAGCCCATTCGGCGGCGGGGAGAAAAACGAGCAGTACTTC.

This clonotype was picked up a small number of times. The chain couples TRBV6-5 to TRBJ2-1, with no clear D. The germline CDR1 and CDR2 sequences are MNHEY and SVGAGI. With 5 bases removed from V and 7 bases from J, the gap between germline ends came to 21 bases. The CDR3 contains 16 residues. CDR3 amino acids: CASSISHLGIRNEQFF. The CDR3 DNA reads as TGTGCCAGCAGTATATCGCATTTGGGGATTCGTAATGAGCAGTTCTTC.

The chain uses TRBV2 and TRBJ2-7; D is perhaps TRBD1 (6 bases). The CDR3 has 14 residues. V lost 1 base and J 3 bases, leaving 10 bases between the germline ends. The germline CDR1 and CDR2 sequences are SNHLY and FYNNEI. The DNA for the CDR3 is TGTGCCAGCAGTGAAGTTGGACAGTACTACGAGCAGTACTTC. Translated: CASSEVGQYYEQYF.

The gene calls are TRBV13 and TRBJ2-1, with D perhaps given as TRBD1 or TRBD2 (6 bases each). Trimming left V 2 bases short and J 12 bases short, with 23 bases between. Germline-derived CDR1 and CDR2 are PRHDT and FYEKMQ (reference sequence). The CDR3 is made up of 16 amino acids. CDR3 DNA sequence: TGTGCCAGCAGCTTATTTTCGCCCCTAGCTGAGGGGGGGCAGTTCTTC. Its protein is CASSLFSPLAEGGQFF.

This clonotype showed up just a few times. DNA of the CDR3: TGTGCCAGCAGCGGGGGGGCCGAAGAGACCCAGTACTTC. It is translated as CASSGGAEETQYF. The chain combines TRBV9 with TRBJ2-5; D assignment may be TRBD1 or TRBD2 (6 bases each). The V end was cut by 3 bases, the J end by 3 bases, with 9 bases between. The CDR3 length is 13 residues. Germline V gene sequence: CDR1 SGDLS, CDR2 YYNGEE.

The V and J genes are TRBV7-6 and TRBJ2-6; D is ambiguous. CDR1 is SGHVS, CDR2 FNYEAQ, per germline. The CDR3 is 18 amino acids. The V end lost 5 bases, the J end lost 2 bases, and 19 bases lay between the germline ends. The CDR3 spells CASSPHPSLVTGANVLTF. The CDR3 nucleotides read TGTGCCAGCAGCCCTCATCCCTCCCTAGTAACTGGGGCCAACGTCCTGACTTTC.

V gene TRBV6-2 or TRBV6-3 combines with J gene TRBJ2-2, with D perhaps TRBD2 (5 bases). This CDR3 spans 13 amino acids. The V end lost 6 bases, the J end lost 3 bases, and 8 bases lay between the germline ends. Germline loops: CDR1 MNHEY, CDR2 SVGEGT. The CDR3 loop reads CASSPDYTGELFF. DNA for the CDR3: TGTGCCAGCAGCCCGGACTACACCGGGGAGCTGTTTTTT.

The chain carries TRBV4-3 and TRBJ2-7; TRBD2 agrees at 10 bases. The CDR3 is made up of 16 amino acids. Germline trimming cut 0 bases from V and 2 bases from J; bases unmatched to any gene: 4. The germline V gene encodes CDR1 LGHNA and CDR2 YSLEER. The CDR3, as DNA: TGCGCCAGCAGCCAAGACAGAGCGGGAGGGGCCTACGAGCAGTACTTC. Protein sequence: CASSQDRAGGAYEQYF.

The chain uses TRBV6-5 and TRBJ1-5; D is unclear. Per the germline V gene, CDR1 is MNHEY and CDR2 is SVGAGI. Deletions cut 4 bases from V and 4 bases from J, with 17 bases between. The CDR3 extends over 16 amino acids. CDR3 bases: TGTGCCAGCAGTTCAAAGAAACGGCCATTGAATCAGCCCCAGCATTTT. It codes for CASSSKKRPLNQPQHF.

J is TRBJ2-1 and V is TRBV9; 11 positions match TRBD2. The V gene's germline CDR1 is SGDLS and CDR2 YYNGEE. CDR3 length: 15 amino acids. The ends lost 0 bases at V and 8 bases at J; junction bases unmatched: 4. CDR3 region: CASSVGLAGGYEQFF. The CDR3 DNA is TGTGCCAGCAGCGTAGGGCTAGCGGGGGGCTATGAGCAGTTCTTC.

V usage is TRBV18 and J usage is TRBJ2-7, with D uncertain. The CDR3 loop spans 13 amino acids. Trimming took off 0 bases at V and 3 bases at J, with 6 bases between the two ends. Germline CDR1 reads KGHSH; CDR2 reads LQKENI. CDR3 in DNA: TGTGCCAGCTCACCACCGGTGGGCTACGAGCAGTACTTC. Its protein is CASSPPVGYEQYF.